A selection of T cell receptor beta chains follows, all from one sample in a study of cytomegalovirus exposure and HLA in healthy donors. Method: immunoSEQ multiplex PCR; TCRdb's copy keeps in-frame clones and lacks some. The sample has over 85,000 clones, about 90% seen once. Material for sequencing was PBMCs. Receptors originate from a man aged 40-50 years in good health and CMV-seronegative. Both conserved end residues are part of each CDR3. D genes are given only for firm matches. Clone sizes are given selectively: once, few, many, or a class where the clone is expanded.

TRBJ2-7,TRBV6-5,.,.,CASRPAAGEQYF,TGTGCCAGCAGACCTGCCGCAGGCGAGCAGTACTTC
TRBJ1-1,TRBV7-9,.,once,CASSRTPGTEAFF,TGTGCCAGCAGCCGCACGCCGGGGACTGAAGCTTTCTTT
TRBJ1-5,TRBV4-3,.,once,CASSQESHQPQHF,TGCGCCAGCAGCCAAGAAAGCCATCAGCCCCAGCATTTT
TRBJ1-6,TRBV10-2,.,.,CASSESRLGVGNSPLHF,TGCGCCAGCAGTGAGTCGAGGTTAGGAGTTGGTAATTCACCCCTCCACTTT
TRBJ1-5,TRBV5-1,.,.,CASSFGVNQPQHF,TGCGCCAGCAGCTTCGGAGTCAATCAGCCCCAGCATTTT
TRBJ1-2,TRBV10-1,.,.,CASIQFSGGPNYGYTF,TGCGCCAGCATTCAATTCTCGGGGGGTCCTAACTATGGCTACACCTTC
TRBJ2-5,TRBV6-6,TRBD1,.,CASSYPGQGKETQYF,TGTGCCAGCAGTTACCCTGGACAGGGAAAAGAGACCCAGTACTTC
TRBJ1-1,TRBV5-1,TRBD1,.,CASSTPGQVDTEAFF,TGCGCCAGTTCTACCCCGGGACAGGTCGACACTGAAGCTTTCTTT
TRBJ1-4,TRBV7-9,.,.,CASSLDGNEKLFF,TGTGCCAGCAGCTTAGACGGTAATGAAAAACTGTTTTTT
TRBJ2-7,TRBV7-9,.,.,CASSRGRYEQYF,TGTGCCAGCAGCCGCGGGCGATACGAGCAGTACTTC